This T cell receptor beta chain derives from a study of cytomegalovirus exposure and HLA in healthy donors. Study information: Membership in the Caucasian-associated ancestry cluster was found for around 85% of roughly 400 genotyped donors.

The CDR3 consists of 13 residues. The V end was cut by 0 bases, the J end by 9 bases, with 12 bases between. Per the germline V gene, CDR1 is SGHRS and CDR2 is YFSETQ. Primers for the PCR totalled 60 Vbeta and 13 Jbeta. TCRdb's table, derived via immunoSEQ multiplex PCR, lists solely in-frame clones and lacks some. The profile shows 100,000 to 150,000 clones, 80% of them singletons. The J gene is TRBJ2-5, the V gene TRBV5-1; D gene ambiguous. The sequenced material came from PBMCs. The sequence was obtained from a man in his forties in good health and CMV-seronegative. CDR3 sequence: CASSLGEYQAQYF. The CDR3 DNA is TGCGCCAGCAGCTTGGGCGAGTATCAGGCCCAGTACTTC.